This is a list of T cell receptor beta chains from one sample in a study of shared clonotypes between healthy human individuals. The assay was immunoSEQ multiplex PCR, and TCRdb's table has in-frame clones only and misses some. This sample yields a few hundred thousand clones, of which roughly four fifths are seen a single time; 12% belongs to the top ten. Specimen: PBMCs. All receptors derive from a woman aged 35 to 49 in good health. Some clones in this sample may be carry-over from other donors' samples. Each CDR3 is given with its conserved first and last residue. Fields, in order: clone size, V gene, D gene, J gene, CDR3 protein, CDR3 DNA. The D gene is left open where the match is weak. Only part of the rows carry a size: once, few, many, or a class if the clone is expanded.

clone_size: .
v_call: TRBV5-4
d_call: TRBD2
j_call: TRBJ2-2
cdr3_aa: CASSLLAGANTGELFF
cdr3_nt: TGTGCCAGCAGCTTGTTGGCGGGGGCGAACACCGGGGAGCTGTTTTTT

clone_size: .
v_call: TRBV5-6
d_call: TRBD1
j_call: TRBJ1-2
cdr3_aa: CASSPLTGAGGYTF
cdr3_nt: TGTGCCAGCAGCCCCCTGACAGGGGCAGGTGGCTACACCTTC

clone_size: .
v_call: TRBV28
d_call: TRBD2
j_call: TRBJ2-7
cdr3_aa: CASSSSGSSYEQYF
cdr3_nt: TGTGCCAGCAGTTCTAGCGGGAGCTCCTACGAGCAGTACTTC

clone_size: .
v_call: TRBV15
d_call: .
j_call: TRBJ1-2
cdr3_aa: CATSREDYGYTF
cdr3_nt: TGTGCCACCAGCAGAGAGGACTATGGCTACACCTTC

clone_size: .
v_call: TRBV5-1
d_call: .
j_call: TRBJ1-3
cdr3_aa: CASSRGPGTTGNTIYF
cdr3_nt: TGCGCCAGCAGCCGAGGGCCGGGGACGACTGGAAACACCATATATTTT

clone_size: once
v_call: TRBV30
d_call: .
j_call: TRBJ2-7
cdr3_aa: CARSVGRYEQYF
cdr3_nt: TGTGCCCGGAGTGTGGGGCGTTACGAGCAGTACTTC

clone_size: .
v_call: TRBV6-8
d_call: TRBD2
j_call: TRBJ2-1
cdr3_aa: CASSYSFWGGSSYNEQFF
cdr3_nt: TGTGCCAGCAGTTACTCGTTCTGGGGGGGTAGCTCCTACAATGAGCAGTTCTTC

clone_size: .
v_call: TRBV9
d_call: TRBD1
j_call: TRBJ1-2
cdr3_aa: CASSGRGQNYGYTF
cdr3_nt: TGTGCCAGCAGCGGCAGGGGGCAAAACTATGGCTACACCTTC

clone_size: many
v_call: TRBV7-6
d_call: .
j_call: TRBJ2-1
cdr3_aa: CASSLTDLGNEQFF
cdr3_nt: TGTGCCAGCAGCTTAACGGACCTCGGGAATGAGCAGTTCTTC

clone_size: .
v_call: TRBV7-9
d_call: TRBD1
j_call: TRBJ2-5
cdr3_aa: CASSSDRETWEQYF
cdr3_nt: TGTGCCAGCAGCTCAGACAGGGAGACCTGGGAGCAGTACTTC

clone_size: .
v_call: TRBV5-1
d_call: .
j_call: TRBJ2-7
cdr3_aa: CASSLLFRGRNYEQYF
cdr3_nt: TGCGCCAGCAGCTTGCTTTTCCGTGGCAGAAACTACGAGCAGTACTTC

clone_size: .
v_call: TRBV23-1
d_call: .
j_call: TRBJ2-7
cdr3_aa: CASSQLTGPGEQYF
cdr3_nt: TGCGCCAGCAGTCAACTCACAGGGCCGGGGGAGCAGTACTTC

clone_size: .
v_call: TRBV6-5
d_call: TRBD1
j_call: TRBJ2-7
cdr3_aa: CASSYGWDRDYEQYF
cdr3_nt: TGTGCCAGCAGTTACGGTTGGGACAGAGACTACGAGCAGTACTTC

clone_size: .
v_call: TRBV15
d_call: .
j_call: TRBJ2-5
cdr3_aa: CATSRGGEAETQYF
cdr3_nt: TGTGCCACCAGCAGAGGTGGGGAGGCCGAAACACAGTACTTC

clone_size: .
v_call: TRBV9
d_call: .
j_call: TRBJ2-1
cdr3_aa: CASSVARGTVAYNEQFF
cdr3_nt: TGTGCCAGCAGCGTAGCTCGCGGGACAGTAGCGTACAATGAGCAGTTCTTC

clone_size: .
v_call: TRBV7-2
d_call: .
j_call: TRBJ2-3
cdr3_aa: CASSFSSYTQYF
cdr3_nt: TGTGCCAGCAGCTTTAGTAGCTATACGCAGTATTTT

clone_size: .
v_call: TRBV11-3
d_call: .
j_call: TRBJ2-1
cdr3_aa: CASSLGDNEQFF
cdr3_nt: TGCGCCAGCAGCTTAGGAGACAATGAGCAGTTCTTC

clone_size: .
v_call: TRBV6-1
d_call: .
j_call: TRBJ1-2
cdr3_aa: CASSEGGSSNYGYTF
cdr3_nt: TGTGCCAGCAGTGAAGGTGGCAGTTCTAACTATGGCTACACCTTC

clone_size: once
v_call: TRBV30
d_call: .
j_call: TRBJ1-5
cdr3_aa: CAWGTGTPNQPQHF
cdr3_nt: TGTGCCTGGGGGACTGGAACTCCCAATCAGCCCCAGCATTTT

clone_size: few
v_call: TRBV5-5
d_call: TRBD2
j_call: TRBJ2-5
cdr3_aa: CASSLRAGGYQETQYF
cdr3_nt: TGTGCCAGCAGTTTGCGAGCGGGAGGGTACCAAGAGACCCAGTACTTC

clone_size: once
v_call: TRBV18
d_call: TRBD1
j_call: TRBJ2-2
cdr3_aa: CASSPLLPGTANTGELFF
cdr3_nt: TGTGCCAGCTCACCCTTACTACCCGGGACAGCAAACACCGGGGAGCTGTTTTTT

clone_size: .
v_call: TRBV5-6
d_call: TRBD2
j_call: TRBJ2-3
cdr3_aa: CASSLLVGGGQYF
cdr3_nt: TGTGCCAGCAGCTTGCTTGTTGGCGGGGGGCAGTATTTT

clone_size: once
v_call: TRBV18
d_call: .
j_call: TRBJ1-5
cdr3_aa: CASSPLGQGSNQPQHF
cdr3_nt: TGTGCCAGCTCACCACTCGGGCAGGGGAGCAATCAGCCCCAGCATTTT

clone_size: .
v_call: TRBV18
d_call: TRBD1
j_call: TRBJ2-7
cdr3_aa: CASSPAQLGTGTYWANYEQYF
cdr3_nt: TGTGCCAGCTCACCGGCCCAGCTCGGGACAGGGACCTACTGGGCCAACTACGAGCAGTACTTC

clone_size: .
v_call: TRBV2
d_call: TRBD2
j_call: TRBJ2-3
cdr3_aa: CASSEFGGGNTDTQYF
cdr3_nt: TGTGCCAGCAGTGAATTTGGGGGAGGGAACACAGATACGCAGTATTTT

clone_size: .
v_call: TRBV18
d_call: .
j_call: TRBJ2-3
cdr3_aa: CASSIPVTTDTQYF
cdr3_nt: TGTGCCAGCTCGATCCCCGTCACCACAGATACGCAGTATTTT

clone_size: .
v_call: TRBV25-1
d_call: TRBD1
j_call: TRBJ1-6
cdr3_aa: CASSEWGTGVNSPLHF
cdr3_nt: TGTGCCAGCAGTGAATGGGGGACAGGGGTCAATTCACCCCTCCACTTT

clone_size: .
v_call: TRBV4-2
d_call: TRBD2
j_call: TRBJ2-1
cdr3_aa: CASSPGRAYNEQFF
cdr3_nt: TGTGCCAGCAGCCCCGGGAGGGCCTACAATGAGCAGTTCTTC

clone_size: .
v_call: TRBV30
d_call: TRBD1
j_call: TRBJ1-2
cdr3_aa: CAWALTGYGYTF
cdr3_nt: TGTGCCTGGGCCTTGACAGGGTATGGCTACACCTTC

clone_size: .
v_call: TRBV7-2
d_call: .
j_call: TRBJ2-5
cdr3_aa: CASSRRRTGVGETQYF
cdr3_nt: TGTGCCAGCAGCCGAAGGAGGACGGGAGTGGGAGAGACCCAGTACTTC

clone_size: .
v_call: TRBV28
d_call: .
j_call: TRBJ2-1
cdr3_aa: CASSLTGSYNEQFF
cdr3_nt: TGTGCCAGCAGTTTAACGGGTTCCTACAATGAGCAGTTCTTC

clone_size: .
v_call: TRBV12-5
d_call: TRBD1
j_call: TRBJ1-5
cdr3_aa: CASAPGQNQPQHF
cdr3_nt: TGTGCTAGTGCCCCGGGACAGAATCAGCCCCAGCATTTT

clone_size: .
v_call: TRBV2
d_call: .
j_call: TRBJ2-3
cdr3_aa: CASSDIGSTDTQYF
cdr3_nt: TGTGCCAGCAGTGATATCGGCAGCACAGATACGCAGTATTTT

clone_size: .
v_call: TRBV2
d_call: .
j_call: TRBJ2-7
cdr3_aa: CASRGPPGEQYF
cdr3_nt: TGTGCCAGCAGGGGACCACCAGGCGAGCAGTACTTC

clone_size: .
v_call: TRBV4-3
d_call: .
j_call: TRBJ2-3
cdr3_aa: CASSQEGKGGTDTQYF
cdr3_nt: TGCGCCAGCAGCCAAGAGGGGAAAGGAGGCACAGATACGCAGTATTTT

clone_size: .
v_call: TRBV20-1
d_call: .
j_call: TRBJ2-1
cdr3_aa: CSAIGNEQFF
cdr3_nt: TGCAGTGCTATAGGGAATGAGCAGTTCTTC

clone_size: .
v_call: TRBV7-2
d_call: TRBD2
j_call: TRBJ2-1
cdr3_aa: CASRGTSPWDEQFF
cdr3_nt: TGTGCCAGCAGGGGGACTAGCCCCTGGGATGAGCAGTTCTTC

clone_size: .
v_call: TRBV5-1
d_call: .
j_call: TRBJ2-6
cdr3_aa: CASSSGRSPGYGANVLTF
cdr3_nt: TGCGCCAGCAGCTCCGGACGGTCCCCCGGGTATGGGGCCAACGTCCTGACTTTC

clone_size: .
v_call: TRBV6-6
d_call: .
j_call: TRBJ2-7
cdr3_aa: CASSYYLLGGGEQYF
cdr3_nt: TGTGCCAGCAGTTATTACCTTTTGGGAGGAGGCGAGCAGTACTTC

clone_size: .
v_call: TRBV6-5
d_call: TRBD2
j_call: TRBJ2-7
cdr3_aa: CASSPVAGRHEQYF
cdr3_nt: TGTGCCAGCAGTCCGGTAGCGGGACGCCACGAGCAGTACTTC

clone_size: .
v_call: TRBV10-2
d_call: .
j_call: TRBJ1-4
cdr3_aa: CASSGIGENEGEKLFF
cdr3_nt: TGCGCCAGCAGTGGAATAGGAGAGAATGAGGGCGAAAAACTGTTTTTT

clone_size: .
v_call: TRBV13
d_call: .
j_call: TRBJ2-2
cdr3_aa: CASSLTTWELFF
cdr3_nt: TGTGCCAGCAGCTTAACCACCTGGGAGCTGTTTTTT

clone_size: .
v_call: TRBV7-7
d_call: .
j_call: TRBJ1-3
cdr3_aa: CASSMDCHSGNTIYF
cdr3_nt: TGTGCCAGCAGCATGGACTGCCACTCTGGAAACACCATATATTTT

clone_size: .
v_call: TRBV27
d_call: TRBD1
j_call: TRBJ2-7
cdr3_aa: CASSFFDRDEQYF
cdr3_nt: TGTGCCAGCAGTTTTTTCGACAGGGACGAGCAGTACTTC